This T cell receptor beta chain was found in a study of T cell responses to AZD1222 COVID-19 vaccine. Comments on this clone: Its antigen remains unidentified.

The CDR3 is made up of 14 amino acids. Germline CDR1 is SEHNR and CDR2 is FQNEAQ (reference sequence). V trimming: 1 base; J trimming: 2 bases; junction bases outside the gene matches: 2. Using immunoSEQ multiplex PCR, the repertoire was profiled, and TCRdb retains in-frame clones only, with some absent. The table shows 95,000 to 150,000 clones, with about 93% occurring only once. Study-level findings and limits: Receipt of two AZD1222 doses was followed by a rise in Spike-specific TCR breadth and depth.

Here the sequenced sample was peripheral blood, taken 28 days after the second AZD1222 dose. This receptor was taken from an adult who received the AZD1222 COVID-19 vaccine. This chain connects TRBV7-9 to TRBJ2-7, with 7 bases fitting TRBD2. CDR3 in amino acids: CASSLVGLTYEQYF. The CDR3 DNA follows: TGTGCCAGCAGCTTAGTGGGACTAACCTACGAGCAGTACTTC.